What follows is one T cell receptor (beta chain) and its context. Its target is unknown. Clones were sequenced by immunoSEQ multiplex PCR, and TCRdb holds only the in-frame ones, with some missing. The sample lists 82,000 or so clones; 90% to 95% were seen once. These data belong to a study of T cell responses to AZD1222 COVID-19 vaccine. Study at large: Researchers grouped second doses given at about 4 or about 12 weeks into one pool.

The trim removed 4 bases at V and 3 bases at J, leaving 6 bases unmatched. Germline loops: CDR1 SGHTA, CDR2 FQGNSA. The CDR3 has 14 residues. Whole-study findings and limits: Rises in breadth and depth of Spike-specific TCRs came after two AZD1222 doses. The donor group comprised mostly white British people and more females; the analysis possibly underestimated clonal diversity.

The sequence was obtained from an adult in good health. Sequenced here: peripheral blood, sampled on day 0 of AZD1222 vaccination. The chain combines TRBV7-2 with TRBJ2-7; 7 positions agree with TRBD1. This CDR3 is CASSSRQGSYEQYF. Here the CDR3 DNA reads TGTGCCAGCAGCTCACGACAGGGTAGCTACGAGCAGTACTTC.